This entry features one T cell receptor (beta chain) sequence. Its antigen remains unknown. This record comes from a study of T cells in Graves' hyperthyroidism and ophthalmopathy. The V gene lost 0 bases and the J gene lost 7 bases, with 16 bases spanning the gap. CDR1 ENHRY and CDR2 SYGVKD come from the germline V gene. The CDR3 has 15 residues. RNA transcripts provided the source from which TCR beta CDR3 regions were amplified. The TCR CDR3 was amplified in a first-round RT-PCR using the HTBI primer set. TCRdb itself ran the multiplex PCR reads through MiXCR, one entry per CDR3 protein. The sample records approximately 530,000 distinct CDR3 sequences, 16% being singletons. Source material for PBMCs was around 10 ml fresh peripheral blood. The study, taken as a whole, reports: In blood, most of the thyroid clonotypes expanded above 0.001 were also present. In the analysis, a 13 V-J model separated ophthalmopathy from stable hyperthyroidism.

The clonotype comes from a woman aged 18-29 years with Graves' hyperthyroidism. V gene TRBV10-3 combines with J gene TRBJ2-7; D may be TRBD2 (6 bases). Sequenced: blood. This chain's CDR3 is CAISESKGGMWEQYF. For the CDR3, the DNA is TGTGCCATCAGTGAGTCGAAGGGAGGAATGTGGGAGCAGTACTTC.